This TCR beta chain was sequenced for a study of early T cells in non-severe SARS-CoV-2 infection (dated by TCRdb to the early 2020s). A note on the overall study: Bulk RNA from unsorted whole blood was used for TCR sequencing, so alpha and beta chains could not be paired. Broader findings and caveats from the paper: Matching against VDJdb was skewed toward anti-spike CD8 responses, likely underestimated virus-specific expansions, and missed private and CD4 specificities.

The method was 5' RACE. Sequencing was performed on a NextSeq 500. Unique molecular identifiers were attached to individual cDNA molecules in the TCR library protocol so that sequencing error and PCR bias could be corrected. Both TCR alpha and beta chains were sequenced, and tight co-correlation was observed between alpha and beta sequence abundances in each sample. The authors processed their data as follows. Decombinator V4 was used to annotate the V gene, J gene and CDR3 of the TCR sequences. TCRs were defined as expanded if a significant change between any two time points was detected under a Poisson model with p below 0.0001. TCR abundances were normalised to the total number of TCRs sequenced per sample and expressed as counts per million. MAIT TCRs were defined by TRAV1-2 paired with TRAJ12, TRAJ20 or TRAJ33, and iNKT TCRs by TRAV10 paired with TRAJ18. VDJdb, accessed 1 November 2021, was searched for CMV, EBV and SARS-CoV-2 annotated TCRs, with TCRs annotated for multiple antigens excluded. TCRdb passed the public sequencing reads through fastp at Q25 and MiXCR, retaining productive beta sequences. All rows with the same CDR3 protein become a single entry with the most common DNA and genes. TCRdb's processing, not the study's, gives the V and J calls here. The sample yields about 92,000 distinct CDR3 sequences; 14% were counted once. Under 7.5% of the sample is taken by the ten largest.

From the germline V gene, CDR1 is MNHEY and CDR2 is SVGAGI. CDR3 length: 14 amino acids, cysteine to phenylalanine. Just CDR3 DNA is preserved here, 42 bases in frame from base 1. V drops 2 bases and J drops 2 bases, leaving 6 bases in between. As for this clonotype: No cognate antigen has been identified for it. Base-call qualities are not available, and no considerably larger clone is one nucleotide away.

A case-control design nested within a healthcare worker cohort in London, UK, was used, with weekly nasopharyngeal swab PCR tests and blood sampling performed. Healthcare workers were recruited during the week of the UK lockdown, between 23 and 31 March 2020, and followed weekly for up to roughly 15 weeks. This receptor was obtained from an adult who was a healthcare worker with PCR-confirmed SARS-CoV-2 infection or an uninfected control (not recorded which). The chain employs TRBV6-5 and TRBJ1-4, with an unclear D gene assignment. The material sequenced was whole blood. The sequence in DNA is TGTGCCAGCAGTTACGCGATGACTAATGAAAAACTGTTTTTT. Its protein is CASSYAMTNEKLFF.